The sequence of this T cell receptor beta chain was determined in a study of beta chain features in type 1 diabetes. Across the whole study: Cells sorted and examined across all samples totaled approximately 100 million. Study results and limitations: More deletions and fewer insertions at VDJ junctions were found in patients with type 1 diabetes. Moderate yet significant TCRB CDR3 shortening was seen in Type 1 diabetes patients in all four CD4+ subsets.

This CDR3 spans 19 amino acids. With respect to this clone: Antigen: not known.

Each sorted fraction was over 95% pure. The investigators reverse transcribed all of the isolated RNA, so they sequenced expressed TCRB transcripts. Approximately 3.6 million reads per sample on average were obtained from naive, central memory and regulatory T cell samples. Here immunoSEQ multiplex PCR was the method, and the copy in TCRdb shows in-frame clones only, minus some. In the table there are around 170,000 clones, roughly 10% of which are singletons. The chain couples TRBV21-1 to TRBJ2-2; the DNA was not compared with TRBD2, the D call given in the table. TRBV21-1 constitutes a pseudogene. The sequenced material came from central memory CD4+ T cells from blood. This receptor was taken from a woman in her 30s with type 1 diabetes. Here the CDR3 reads CASSKGRRLAGGNTGELFF. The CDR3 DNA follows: TGTGCCAGCAGCAAAGGAAGGAGACTAGCGGGAGGGAACACCGGGGAGCTGTTTTTT.